Described below is a single TCR beta chain sequence and its context. Its matching antigen is unknown. The data belong to a study of shared clonotypes between healthy human individuals. The wider study: Each donor's CD4 naive and CD4 memory cells filled three plates apiece, CD8 naive two, and CD8 memory one. Overall study findings and caveats: It was the non-shared clonotypes that had lower generation probabilities than clonotypes shared by all four donors.

The protocol was immunoSEQ multiplex PCR, while the TCRdb copy is restricted to in-frame clones and leaves out a portion. The repertoire holds roughly 2 million clones, approximately 94% seen once, with about 1.1% in the top ten. Germline lookup yields CDR1 WNHNN and CDR2 SYGVQD (reference sequence). V lost 8 bases and J lost 8; bases outside the gene matches: 2. This CDR3 region has 12 residues. CD8 cells regarded as naive lacked CD45RO, were positively chosen for CCR7, and omitted terminally differentiated effector memory CD45RA+ cells. Donors were Caucasian adults residing in Nashville, Tennessee, USA.

Sequencing was done on a sample of naive CD8+ T cells sorted from blood. The chain carries TRBV10-1 and TRBJ1-4; 10 bases align to TRBD1. This clonotype originated in a man younger than 30 in good health. For the CDR3, the DNA is TGCGCCAGCCAGGGACAGGGGGAAAAACTGTTTTTT. The encoded protein is CASQGQGEKLFF.